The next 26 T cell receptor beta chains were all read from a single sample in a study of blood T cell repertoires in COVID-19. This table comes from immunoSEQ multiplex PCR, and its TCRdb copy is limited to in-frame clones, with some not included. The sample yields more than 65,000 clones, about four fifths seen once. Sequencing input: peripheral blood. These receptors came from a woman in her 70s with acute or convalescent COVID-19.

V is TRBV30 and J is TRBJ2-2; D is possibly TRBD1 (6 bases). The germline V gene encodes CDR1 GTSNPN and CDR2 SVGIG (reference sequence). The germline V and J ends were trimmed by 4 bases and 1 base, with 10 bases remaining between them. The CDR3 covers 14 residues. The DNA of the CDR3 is TGTGCCTGGACTCCGGACAGGAACACCGGGGAGCTGTTTTTT. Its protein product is CAWTPDRNTGELFF.

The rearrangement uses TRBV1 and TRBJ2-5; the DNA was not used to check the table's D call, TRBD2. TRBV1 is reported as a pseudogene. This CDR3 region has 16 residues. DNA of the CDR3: TGCACCAGCAGCAGGACTAGCGGGAACCTCAGGGAGACCCAGTACTTC. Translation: CTSSRTSGNLRETQYF.

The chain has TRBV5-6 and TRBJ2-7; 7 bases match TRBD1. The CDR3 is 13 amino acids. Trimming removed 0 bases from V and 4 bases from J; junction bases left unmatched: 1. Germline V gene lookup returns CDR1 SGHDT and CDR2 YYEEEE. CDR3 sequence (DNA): TGTGCCAGCAGCTTGGAACAGGGGTACGAGCAGTACTTC. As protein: CASSLEQGYEQYF.

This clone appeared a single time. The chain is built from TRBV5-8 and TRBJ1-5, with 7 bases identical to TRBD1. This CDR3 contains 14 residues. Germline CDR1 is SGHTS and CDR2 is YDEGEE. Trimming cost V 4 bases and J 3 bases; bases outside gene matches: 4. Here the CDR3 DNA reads TGTGCCAGCAGCCACGGACAGGCCAATCAGCCCCAGCATTTT. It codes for CASSHGQANQPQHF.

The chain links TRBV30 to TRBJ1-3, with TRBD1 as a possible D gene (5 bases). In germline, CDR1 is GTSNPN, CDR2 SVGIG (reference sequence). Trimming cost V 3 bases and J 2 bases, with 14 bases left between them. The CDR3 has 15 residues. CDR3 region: CAWSIRVTAGNTIYF. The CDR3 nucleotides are TGTGCCTGGAGCATCAGGGTAACTGCTGGAAACACCATATATTTT.

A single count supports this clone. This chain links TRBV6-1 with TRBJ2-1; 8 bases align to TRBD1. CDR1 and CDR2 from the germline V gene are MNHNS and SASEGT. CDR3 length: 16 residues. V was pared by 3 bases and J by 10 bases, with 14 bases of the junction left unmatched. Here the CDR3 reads CASSEMGQVPQGEQFF. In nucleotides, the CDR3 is TGTGCCAGCAGTGAGATGGGACAGGTCCCACAAGGGGAGCAGTTCTTC.

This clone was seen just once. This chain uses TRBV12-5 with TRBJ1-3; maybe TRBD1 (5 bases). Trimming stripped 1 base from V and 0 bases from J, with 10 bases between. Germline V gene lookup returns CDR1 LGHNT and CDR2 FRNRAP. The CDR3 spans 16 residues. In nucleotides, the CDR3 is TGTGCTAGTGGTTTGGCCTCTGGGGCCTCTGGAAACACCATATATTTT. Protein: CASGLASGASGNTIYF.

CDR3 region: CASSPKLIPGQGFYEQYF. CDR3 coding DNA: TGCGCCAGCAGCCCTAAACTAATCCCGGGACAGGGGTTCTACGAGCAGTACTTC. The J gene is TRBJ2-7, the V gene TRBV4-1; TRBD1 aligns across 10 bases. The J segment lost 3 bases and the V segment lost 4 bases, leaving 15 bases of the junction unmatched. From germline, CDR1 is MGHRA and CDR2 YSYEKL. The CDR3 runs to 18 residues.

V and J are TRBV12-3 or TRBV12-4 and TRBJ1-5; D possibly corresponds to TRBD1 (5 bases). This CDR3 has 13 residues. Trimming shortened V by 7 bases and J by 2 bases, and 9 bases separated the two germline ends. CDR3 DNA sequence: TGTGCCAGCACCCCGGGGGGCAATCAGCCCCAGCATTTT. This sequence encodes CASTPGGNQPQHF.

For the CDR3, the DNA is TGTGCCACCAGAAGTAGCGGGAGTCTATATGACAATGAGCAGTTCTTC. Translated: CATRSSGSLYDNEQFF. V is TRBV24-1 and J is TRBJ2-1, with 9 bases identical to TRBD2. The CDR3 extends over 16 amino acids. J was trimmed by 5 bases and V by 7 bases; bases with no gene match: 11. Germline assignment: CDR1 KGHDR and CDR2 SFDVKD.

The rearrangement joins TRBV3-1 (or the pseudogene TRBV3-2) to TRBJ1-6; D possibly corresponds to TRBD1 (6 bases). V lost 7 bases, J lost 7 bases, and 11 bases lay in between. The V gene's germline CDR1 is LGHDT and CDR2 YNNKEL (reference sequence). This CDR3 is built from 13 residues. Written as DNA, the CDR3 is TGTGCCAGCAAACAGGGAAGGAATTCACCCCTCCACTTT. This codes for CASKQGRNSPLHF.

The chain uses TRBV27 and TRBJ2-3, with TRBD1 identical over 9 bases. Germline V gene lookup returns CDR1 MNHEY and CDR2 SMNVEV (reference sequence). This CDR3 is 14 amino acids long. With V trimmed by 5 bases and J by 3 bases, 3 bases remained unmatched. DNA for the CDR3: TGTGCCAGCAGTATACAGGGGGCTACAGATACGCAGTATTTT. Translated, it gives CASSIQGATDTQYF.

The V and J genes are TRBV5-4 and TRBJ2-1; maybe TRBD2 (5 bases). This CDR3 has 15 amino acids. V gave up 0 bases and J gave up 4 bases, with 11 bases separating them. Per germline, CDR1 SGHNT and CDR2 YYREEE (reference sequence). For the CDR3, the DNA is TGTGCCAGCAGCTTGGGGCCGGGATCATACAATGAGCAGTTCTTC. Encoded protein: CASSLGPGSYNEQFF.

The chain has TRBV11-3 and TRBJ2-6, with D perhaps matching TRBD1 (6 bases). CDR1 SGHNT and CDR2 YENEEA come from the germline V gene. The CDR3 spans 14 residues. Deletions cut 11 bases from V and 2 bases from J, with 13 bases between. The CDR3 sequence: CAFKQGPGANVLTF. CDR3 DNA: TGTGCCTTCAAACAGGGACCTGGGGCCAACGTCCTGACTTTC.

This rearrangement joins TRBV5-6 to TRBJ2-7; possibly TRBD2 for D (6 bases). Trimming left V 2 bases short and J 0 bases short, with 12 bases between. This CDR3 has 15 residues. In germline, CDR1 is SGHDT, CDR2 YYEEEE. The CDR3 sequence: CASSLYRDSSYEQYF. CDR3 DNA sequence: TGTGCCAGCAGCTTATACCGGGACTCCTCCTACGAGCAGTACTTC.

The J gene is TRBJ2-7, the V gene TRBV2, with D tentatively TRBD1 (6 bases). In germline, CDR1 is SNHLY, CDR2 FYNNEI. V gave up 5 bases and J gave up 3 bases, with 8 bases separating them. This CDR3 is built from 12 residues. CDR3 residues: CASSLQGYEQYF. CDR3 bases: TGTGCCAGCAGTTTACAGGGCTACGAGCAGTACTTC. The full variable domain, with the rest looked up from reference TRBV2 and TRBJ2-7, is EPEVTQTPSHQVTQMGQEVILRCVPISNHLYFYWYRQILGQKVEFLVSFYNNEISEKSEIFDDQFSVERPDGSNFTLKIRSTKLEDSAMYFCASSLQGYEQYFGPGTRLTVT.

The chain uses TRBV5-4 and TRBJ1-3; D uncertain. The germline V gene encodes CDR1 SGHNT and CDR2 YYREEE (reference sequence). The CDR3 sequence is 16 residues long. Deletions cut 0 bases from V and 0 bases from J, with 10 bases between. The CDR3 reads CASSLGPTNSGNTIYF. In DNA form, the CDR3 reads TGTGCCAGCAGCTTGGGTCCGACTAACTCTGGAAACACCATATATTTT.

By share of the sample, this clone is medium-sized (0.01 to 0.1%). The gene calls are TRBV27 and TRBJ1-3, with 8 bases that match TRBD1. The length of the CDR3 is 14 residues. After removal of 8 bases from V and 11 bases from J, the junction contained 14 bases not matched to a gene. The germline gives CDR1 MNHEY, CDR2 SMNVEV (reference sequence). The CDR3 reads CASSDRGRGSAIYF. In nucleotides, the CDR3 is TGTGCCAGCTCCGACAGGGGCCGAGGGAGTGCCATATATTTT.

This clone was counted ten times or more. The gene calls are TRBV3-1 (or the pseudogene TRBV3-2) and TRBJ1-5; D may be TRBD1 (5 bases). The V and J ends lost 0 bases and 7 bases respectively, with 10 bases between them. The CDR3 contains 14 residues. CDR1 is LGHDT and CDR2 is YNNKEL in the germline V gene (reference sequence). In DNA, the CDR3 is TGTGCCAGCAGCCAAGATCAGGGAATCCAGCCCCAGCATTTT. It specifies CASSQDQGIQPQHF.

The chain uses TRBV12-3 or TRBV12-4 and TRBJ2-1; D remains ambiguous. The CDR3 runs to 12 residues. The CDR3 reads CASASAGNEQFF. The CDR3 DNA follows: TGTGCTTCGGCGAGCGCCGGGAATGAGCAGTTCTTC.

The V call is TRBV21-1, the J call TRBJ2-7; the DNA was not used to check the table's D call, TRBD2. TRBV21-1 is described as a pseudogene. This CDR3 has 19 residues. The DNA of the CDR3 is TGTGCCAGCAGCAAAGCGTCCAAACGCCTAGCGGCTAGCTCCTACGAGCAGTACTTC. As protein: CASSKASKRLAASSYEQYF.

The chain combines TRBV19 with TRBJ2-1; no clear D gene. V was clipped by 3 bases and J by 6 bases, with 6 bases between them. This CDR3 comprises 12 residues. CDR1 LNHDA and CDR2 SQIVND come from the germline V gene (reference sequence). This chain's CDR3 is CASSISPNEQFF. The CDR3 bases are TGTGCCAGTAGTATCTCTCCCAATGAGCAGTTCTTC.

In DNA, the CDR3 is TGTGCCAGCAGCTTAGCGCTCGGAGGGGACACTGAAGCTTTCTTT. This encodes CASSLALGGDTEAFF. The chain joins TRBV7-9 to TRBJ1-1, with D perhaps TRBD1 (5 bases). The CDR3 totals 15 residues. The germline CDR1 and CDR2 sequences are SEHNR and FQNEAQ (reference sequence). The germline V and J ends were trimmed by 0 bases and 3 bases, with 11 bases remaining between them.

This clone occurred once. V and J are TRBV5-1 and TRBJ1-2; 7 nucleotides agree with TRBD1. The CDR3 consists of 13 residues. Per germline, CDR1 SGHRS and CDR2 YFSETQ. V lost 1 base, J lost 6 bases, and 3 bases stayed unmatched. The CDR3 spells CASSLRGPNGYTF. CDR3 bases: TGCGCCAGCAGCTTGAGGGGGCCTAATGGCTACACCTTC.

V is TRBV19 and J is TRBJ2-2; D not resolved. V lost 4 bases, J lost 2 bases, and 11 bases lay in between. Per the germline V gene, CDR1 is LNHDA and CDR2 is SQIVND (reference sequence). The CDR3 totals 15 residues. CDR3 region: CASSRAPSNTGELFF. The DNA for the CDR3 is TGTGCCAGTAGTAGGGCACCTTCTAACACCGGGGAGCTGTTTTTT. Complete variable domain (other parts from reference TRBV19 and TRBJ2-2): DGGITQSPKYLFRKEGQNVTLSCEQNLNHDAMYWYRQDPGQGLRLIYYSQIVNDFQKGDIAEGYSVSREKKESFPLTVTSAQKNPTAFYLCASSRAPSNTGELFFGEGSRLTVL.

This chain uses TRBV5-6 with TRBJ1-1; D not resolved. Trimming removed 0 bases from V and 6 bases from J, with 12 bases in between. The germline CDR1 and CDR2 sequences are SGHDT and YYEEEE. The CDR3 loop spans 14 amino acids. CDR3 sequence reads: CASSLERLWAEAFF. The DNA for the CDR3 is TGTGCCAGCAGCTTGGAGCGGCTTTGGGCTGAAGCTTTCTTT.